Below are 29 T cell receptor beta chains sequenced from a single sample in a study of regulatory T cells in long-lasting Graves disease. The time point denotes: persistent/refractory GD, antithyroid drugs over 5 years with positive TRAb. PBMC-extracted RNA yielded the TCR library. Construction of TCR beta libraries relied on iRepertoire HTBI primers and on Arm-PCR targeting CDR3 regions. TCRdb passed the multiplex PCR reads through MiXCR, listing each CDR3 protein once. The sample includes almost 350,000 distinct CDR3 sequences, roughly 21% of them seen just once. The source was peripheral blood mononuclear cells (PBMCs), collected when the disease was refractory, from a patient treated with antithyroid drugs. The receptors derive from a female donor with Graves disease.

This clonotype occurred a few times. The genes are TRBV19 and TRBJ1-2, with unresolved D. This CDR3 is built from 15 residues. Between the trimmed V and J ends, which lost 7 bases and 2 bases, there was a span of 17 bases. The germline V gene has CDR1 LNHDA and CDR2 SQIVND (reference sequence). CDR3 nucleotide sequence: TGTGCCAGTACCTACACCCGAGCGGACAACTATGGCTACACCTTC. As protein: CASTYTRADNYGYTF.

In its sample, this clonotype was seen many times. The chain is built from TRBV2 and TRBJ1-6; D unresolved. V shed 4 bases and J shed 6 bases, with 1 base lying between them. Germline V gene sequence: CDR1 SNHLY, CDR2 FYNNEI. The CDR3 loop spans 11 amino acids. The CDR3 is CASSVNSPLHF. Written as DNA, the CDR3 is TGTGCCAGCAGTGTTAATTCACCCCTCCACTTT.

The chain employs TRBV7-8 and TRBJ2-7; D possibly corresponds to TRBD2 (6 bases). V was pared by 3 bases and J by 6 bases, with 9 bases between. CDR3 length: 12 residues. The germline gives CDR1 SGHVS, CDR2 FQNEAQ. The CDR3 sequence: CASSLVGLEQYF. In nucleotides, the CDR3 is TGTGCCAGCAGCTTGGTGGGACTCGAGCAGTACTTC. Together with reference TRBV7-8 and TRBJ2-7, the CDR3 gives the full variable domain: GAGVSQSPRYKVAKRGQDVALRCDPISGHVSLFWYQQALGQGPEFLTYFQNEAQLDKSGLPSDRFFAERPEGSVSTLKIQRTQQEDSAVYLCASSLVGLEQYFGPGTRLTVT.

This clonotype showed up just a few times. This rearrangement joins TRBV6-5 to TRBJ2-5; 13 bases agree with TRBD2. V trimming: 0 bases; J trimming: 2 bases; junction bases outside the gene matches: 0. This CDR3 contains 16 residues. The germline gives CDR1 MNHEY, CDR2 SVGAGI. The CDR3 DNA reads TGTGCCAGCAGTTACTCGGGACTAGCGGGGCAAGAGACCCAGTACTTC. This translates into CASSYSGLAGQETQYF.

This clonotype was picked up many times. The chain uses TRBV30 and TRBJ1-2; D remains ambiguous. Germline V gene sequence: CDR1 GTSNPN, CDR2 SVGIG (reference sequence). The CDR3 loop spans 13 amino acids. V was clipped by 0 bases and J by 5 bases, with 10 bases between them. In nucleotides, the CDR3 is TGTGCCTGGAGTGTTGGCAGGCTTTATGGCTACACCTTC. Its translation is CAWSVGRLYGYTF.

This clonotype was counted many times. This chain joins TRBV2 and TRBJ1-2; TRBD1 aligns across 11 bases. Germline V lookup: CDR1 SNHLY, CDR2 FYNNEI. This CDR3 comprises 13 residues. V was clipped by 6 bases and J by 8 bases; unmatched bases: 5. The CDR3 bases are TGTGCCAGCAGCAAGGACAGGGGGCTCGGCTACACCTTC. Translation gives CASSKDRGLGYTF.

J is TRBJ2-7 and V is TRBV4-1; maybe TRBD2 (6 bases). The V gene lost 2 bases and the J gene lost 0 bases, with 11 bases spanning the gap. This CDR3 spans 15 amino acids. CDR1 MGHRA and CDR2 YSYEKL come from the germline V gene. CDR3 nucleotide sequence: TGCGCCAGCAGCCAACTAGCGTCGAGCTCCTACGAGCAGTACTTC. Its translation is CASSQLASSSYEQYF.

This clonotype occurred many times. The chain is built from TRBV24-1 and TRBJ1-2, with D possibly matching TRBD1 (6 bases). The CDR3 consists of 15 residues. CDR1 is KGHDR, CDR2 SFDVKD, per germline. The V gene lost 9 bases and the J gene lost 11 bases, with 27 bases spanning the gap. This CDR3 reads CATGDLRGGTMRYTF. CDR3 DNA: TGTGCCACCGGGGACCTCAGGGGAGGGACTATGCGGTACACCTTC.

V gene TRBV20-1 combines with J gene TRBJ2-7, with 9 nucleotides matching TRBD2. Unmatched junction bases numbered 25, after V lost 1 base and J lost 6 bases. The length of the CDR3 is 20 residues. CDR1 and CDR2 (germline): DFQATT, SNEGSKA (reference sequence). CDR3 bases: TGCAGTGCTAGAGGGGAGAGGGGTCTAGCGGGACTCCGTCCACCGCGCGAGCAGTACTTC. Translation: CSARGERGLAGLRPPREQYF.

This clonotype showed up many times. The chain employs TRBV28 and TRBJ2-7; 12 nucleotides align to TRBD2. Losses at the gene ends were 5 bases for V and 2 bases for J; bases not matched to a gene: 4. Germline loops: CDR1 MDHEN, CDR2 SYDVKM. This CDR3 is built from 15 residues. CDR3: CASSPWTSGAYEQYF. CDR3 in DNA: TGTGCCAGCAGTCCCTGGACTAGCGGGGCCTACGAGCAGTACTTC.

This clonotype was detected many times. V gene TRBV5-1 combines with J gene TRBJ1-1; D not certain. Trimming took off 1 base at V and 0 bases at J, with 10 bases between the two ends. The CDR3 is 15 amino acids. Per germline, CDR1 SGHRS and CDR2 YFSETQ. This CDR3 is CASSLFNSMNTEAFF. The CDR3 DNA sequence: TGCGCCAGCAGCTTGTTTAACAGCATGAACACTGAAGCTTTCTTT.

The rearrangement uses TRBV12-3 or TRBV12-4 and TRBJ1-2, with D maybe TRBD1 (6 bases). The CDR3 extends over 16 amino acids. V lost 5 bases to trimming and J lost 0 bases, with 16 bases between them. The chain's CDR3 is CASSVNTGKANYGYTF. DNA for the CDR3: TGTGCCAGCAGTGTCAATACAGGGAAAGCTAACTATGGCTACACCTTC.

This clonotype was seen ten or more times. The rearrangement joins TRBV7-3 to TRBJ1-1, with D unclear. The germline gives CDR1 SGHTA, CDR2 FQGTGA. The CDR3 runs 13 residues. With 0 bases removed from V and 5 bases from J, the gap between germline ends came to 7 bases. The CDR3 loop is CASSLTPITEAFF. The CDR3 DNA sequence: TGTGCCAGCAGCTTAACCCCTATTACTGAAGCTTTCTTT.

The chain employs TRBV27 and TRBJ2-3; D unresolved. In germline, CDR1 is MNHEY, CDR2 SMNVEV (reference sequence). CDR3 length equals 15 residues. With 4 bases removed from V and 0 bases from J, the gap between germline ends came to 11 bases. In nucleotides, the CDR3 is TGTGCCAGCAGTTACGGATCACTTAGCACAGATACGCAGTATTTT. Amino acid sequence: CASSYGSLSTDTQYF.

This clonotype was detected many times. CDR3 protein: CATSREGRFDEAFF. The CDR3 nucleotides read TGTGCCACCAGCAGAGAGGGGAGATTCGATGAAGCTTTCTTT. This sequence joins TRBV15 and TRBJ1-1, with D hard to call. With 0 bases removed from V and 7 bases from J, the gap between germline ends came to 12 bases. Germline-derived CDR1 and CDR2 are LNHNV and YYDKDF (reference sequence). The CDR3 length is 14 residues.

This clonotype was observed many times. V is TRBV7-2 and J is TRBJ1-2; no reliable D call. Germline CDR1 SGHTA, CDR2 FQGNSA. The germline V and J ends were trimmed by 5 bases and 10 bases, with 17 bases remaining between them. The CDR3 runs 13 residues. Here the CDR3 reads CASSGLGRMAYTF. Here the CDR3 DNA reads TGTGCCAGCAGCGGACTAGGACGGATGGCCTACACCTTC.

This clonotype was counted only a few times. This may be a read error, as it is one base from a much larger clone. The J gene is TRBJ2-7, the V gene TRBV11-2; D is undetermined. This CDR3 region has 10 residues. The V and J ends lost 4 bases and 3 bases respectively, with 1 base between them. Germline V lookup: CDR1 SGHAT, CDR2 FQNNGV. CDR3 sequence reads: CASSYYEQYF. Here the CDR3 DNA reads TGTGCCAGCAGCTACTACGAGCAGTACTTC. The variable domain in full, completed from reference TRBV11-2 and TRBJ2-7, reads EAGVAQSPRYKIIEKRQSVAFWCNPISGHATLYWYQQILGQGPKLLIQFQNNGVVDDSQLPKDRFSAERLKGVDSTLKIQPAKLEDSAVYLCASSYYEQYFGPGTRLTVT.

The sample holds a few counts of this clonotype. Written as DNA, the CDR3 is TGTGCCTGGGAGGGTCGTACGGGGAAAGAGACCCAGTACTTC. It specifies CAWEGRTGKETQYF. The rearrangement uses TRBV30 and TRBJ2-5; possible D gene TRBD2, 5 bases. This CDR3 comprises 14 residues. V was shortened by 5 bases and J by 3 bases, with 16 bases between the two germline ends. Looked up from germline, CDR1 is GTSNPN and CDR2 is SVGIG (reference sequence).

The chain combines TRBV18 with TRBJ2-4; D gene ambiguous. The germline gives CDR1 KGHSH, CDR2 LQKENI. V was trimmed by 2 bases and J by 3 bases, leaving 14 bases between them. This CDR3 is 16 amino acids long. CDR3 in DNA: TGTGCCAGCTCACCAAGCCTCAGGAATGGCAAAAACATTCAGTACTTC. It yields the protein CASSPSLRNGKNIQYF.

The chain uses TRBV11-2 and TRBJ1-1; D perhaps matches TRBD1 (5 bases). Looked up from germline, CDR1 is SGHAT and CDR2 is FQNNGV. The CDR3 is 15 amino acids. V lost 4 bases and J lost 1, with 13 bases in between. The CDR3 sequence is CASSSLRVKNTEAFF. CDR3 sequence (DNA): TGTGCCAGCAGCTCTCTCAGGGTTAAGAACACTGAAGCTTTCTTT.

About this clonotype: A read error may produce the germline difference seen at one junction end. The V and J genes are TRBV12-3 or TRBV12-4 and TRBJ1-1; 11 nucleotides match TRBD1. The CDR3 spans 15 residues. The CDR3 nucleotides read TGTGCCACCAGTGGACCCGGGACAGGGGGCACTGAAGCTTTCTTT. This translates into CATSGPGTGGTEAFF.

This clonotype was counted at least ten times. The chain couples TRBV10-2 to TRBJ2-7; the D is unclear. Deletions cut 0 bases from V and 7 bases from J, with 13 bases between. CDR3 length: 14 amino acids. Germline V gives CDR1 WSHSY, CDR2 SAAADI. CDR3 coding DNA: TGCGCCAGCAGTGAGTCGAGCAGGCCTCTGGAGCAGTACTTC. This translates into CASSESSRPLEQYF.

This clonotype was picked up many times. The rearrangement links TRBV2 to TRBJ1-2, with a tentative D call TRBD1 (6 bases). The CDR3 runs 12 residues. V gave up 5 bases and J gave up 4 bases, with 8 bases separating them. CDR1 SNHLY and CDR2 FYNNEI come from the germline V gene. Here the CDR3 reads CASSWTVYGYTF. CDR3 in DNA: TGTGCCAGCAGTTGGACAGTCTATGGCTACACCTTC.

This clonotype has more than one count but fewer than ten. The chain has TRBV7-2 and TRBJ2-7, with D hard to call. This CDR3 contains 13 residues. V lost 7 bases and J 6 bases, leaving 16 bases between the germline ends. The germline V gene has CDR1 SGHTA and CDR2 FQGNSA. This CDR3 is CASNIAYRVEQYF. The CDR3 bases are TGTGCCAGCAACATTGCCTATCGGGTCGAGCAGTACTTC.

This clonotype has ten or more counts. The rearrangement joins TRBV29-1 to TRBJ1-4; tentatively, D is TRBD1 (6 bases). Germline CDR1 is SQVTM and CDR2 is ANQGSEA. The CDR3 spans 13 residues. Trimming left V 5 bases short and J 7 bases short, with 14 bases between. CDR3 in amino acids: CSVLGGGGEKLFF. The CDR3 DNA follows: TGCAGCGTTCTCGGGGGCGGAGGTGAAAAACTGTTTTTT.

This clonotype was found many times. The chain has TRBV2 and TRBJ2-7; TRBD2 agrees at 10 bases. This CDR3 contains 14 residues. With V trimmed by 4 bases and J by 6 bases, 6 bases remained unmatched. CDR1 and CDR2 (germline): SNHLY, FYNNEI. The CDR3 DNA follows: TGTGCCAGCAGTGTAAGCGGGGGGGCCTCCGAGCAGTACTTC. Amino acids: CASSVSGGASEQYF.

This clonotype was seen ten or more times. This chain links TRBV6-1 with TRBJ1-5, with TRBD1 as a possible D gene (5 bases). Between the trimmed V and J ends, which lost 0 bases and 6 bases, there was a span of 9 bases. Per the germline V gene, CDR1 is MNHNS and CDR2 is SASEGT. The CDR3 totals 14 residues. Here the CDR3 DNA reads TGTGCCAGCAGTGAAGCGCGAGGGGTTCAGCCCCAGCATTTT. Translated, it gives CASSEARGVQPQHF.

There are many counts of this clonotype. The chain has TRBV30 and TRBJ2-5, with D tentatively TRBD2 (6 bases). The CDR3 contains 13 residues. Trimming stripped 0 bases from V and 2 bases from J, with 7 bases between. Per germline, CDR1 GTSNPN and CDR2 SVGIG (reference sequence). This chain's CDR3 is CAWSVGTQETQYF. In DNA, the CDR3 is TGTGCCTGGAGTGTTGGGACTCAAGAGACCCAGTACTTC.

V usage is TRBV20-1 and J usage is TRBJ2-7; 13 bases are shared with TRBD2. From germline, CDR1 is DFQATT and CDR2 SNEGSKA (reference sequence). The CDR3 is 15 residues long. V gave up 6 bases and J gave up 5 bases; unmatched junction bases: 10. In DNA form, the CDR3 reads TGCAGTGCACCGGCCGGACTAGCGGGAGACCACGAGCAGTACTTC. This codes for CSAPAGLAGDHEQYF.